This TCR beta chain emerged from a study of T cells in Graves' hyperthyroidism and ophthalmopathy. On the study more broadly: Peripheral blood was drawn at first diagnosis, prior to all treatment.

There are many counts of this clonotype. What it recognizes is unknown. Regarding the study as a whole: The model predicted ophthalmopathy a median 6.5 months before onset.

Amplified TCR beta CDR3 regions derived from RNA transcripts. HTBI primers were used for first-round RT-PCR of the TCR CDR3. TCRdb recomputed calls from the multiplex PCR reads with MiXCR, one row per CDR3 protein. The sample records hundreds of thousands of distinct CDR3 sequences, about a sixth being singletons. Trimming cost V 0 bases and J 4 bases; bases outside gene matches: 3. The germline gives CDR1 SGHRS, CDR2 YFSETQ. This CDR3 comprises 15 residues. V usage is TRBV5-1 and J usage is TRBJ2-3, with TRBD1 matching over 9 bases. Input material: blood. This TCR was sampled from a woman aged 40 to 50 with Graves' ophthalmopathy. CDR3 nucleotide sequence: TGCGCCAGCAGCTTGGCGGGACAGGGATCAGATACGCAGTATTTT. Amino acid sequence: CASSLAGQGSDTQYF.